Listed below are T cell receptor beta chains from one sample, sequenced in a study of T cell responses to AZD1222 COVID-19 vaccine. TCRdb's table, derived via immunoSEQ multiplex PCR, lists solely in-frame clones and lacks some. The sample consists of 89,000 or so clones, approximately 90% of them appearing once. This specimen consisted of peripheral blood, obtained 28 days after the second AZD1222 dose. These receptors all stem from an adult who received the AZD1222 COVID-19 vaccine. Each CDR3 is given with its conserved first and last residue. The D gene is left open where the match is weak. Size tells how often a clone was seen (once, few, many) or the class of an expanded clone, and some rows leave it out.

abundance	v_gene	j_gene	len	d_gene	CDR3aa	CDR3nt
NA	TRBV18	TRBJ2-7	15	NA	CASSPPGQGIHEQYF	TGTGCCAGCTCACCACCCGGGCAGGGGATTCACGAGCAGTACTTC
NA	TRBV19	TRBJ2-2	16	TRBD2	CASSMTSGGNTGELFF	TGTGCCAGTAGTATGACTAGCGGGGGGAACACCGGGGAGCTGTTTTTT
NA	TRBV7-2	TRBJ1-1	12	NA	CASSLYRAEAFF	TGTGCCAGCAGCTTATATCGCGCTGAAGCTTTCTTT
NA	TRBV19	TRBJ1-2	14	NA	CASSIEQGFYGYTF	TGTGCCAGTAGTATAGAACAGGGCTTCTATGGCTACACCTTC
NA	TRBV5-1	TRBJ2-5	15	TRBD1	CASSLLEGQGETQYF	TGCGCCAGCAGCTTGTTGGAAGGACAGGGAGAGACCCAGTACTTC
NA	TRBV11-2	TRBJ1-6	18	TRBD1	CASSLGQGRIPYNSPLHF	TGTGCCAGCAGCTTAGGACAGGGGCGGATCCCCTATAATTCACCCCTCCACTTT
NA	TRBV7-9	TRBJ2-7	11	NA	CASSLNYEQYF	TGTGCCAGCAGCTTGAATTACGAGCAGTACTTC
NA	TRBV7-3	TRBJ2-6	17	NA	CASSELRDSSGANVLTF	TGTGCCAGCAGCGAACTACGGGATTCCTCTGGGGCCAACGTCCTGACTTTC
NA	TRBV5-4	TRBJ1-4	14	NA	CASSPGSGNEKLFF	TGTGCCAGCAGCCCAGGGTCAGGGAATGAAAAACTGTTTTTT
once	TRBV19	TRBJ1-1	14	NA	CASSSTMGRSEAFF	TGTGCCAGTAGCTCCACCATGGGACGGAGTGAAGCTTTCTTT
NA	TRBV5-4	TRBJ2-2	18	TRBD2	CASTSGTSGRPGTGELFF	TGTGCCAGCACCTCCGGGACTAGCGGGAGGCCGGGCACCGGGGAGCTGTTTTTT
once	TRBV27	TRBJ2-7	13	NA	CASSLYGDGEQYF	TGTGCCAGCAGTTTATATGGTGACGGCGAGCAGTACTTC
NA	TRBV10-3	TRBJ2-3	16	NA	CAITSSERLRTDTQYF	TGTGCCATCACTTCTTCAGAGCGGTTGCGCACAGATACGCAGTATTTT
NA	TRBV6-5	TRBJ2-2	15	NA	CASSTGTSHTGELFF	TGTGCCAGCAGTACCGGGACTTCTCACACCGGGGAGCTGTTTTTT
NA	TRBV11-2	TRBJ1-1	16	TRBD1	CASSLDRDRVDTEAFF	TGTGCCAGCAGCTTAGATCGAGACAGGGTGGACACTGAAGCTTTCTTT
NA	TRBV29-1	TRBJ1-4	13	NA	CSVEVGGGEKLFF	TGCAGCGTTGAAGTAGGGGGAGGTGAAAAACTGTTTTTT
NA	TRBV7-9	TRBJ2-1	18	TRBD2	CASSPAGLAGGRYNEQFF	TGTGCCAGCAGCCCGGCCGGGCTAGCGGGAGGGCGATACAATGAGCAGTTCTTC
many	TRBV6-4	TRBJ2-2	15	TRBD2	CASSATSGSTGELFF	TGTGCCAGCAGTGCCACGAGCGGGAGCACCGGGGAGCTGTTTTTT
NA	TRBV28	TRBJ2-3	15	NA	CASSPMGGAADTQYF	TGTGCCAGCAGCCCCATGGGGGGCGCAGCAGATACGCAGTATTTT
NA	TRBV3-1/TRBV3-2	TRBJ1-2	12	TRBD1	CASSVRDRDHTF	TGTGCCAGCAGCGTCCGGGACAGGGATCACACCTTC
NA	TRBV7-2	TRBJ2-3	17	TRBD2	CASSPDPGLAGQDTQYF	TGTGCCAGCAGTCCTGATCCGGGACTAGCGGGACAAGATACGCAGTATTTT
once	TRBV7-3	TRBJ1-3	18	TRBD1	CASSLGSPGGSSGNTIYF	TGTGCCAGCAGCTTAGGTTCCCCAGGGGGTTCCTCTGGAAACACCATATATTTT
once	TRBV5-5	TRBJ2-1	13	NA	CASSVNLYNEQFF	TGTGCCAGCAGCGTGAACCTATACAATGAGCAGTTCTTC
NA	TRBV7-2	TRBJ2-1	14	NA	CASSLRVVYNEQFF	TGTGCCAGCAGCTTAAGGGTGGTCTACAATGAGCAGTTCTTC
NA	TRBV12-2	TRBJ1-2	15	NA	CASRHRQKVNYGYTF	TGTGCAAGTCGCCACCGACAGAAAGTTAACTATGGCTACACCTTC
NA	TRBV18	TRBJ1-4	15	NA	CASSPSRVPNEKLFF	TGTGCCAGCTCACCGTCCAGGGTCCCTAATGAAAAACTGTTTTTT
NA	TRBV24-1	TRBJ2-1	18	NA	CATSDFGVGAPRRDEQFF	TGTGCCACCAGTGATTTTGGAGTGGGGGCCCCAAGGAGGGATGAGCAGTTCTTC
once	TRBV4-1	TRBJ2-5	14	NA	CASRRTGSGETQYF	TGCGCCAGCAGGCGCACAGGGTCAGGAGAGACCCAGTACTTC
few	TRBV7-6	TRBJ2-1	16	NA	CASSLARLRNYNEQFF	TGTGCCAGCAGCTTAGCGAGGTTAAGAAATTACAATGAGCAGTTCTTC
NA	TRBV5-1	TRBJ2-5	15	TRBD1	CASSGGTGGVKTQYF	TGCGCCAGCAGCGGGGGGACAGGGGGCGTAAAGACCCAGTACTTC
NA	TRBV28	TRBJ1-4	15	NA	CASRRGLPSNEKLFF	TGTGCCAGCCGCCGGGGGCTGCCATCAAATGAAAAACTGTTTTTT
NA	TRBV5-1	TRBJ1-3	19	TRBD1	CASSLTPSGQGISGNTIYF	TGCGCCAGCAGCCTGACCCCCTCCGGACAGGGGATATCTGGAAACACCATATATTTT
NA	TRBV29-1	TRBJ1-2	12	TRBD1	CSVMIDRGGYTF	TGCAGCGTAATGATTGACAGGGGTGGCTACACCTTC
NA	TRBV18	TRBJ1-4	13	NA	CASSPDVDEKLFF	TGTGCCAGCTCCCCTGACGTAGATGAAAAACTGTTTTTT
NA	TRBV28	TRBJ1-2	15	NA	CASSFYGGRDYGYTF	TGTGCCAGCAGTTTTTACGGGGGGCGCGACTATGGCTACACCTTC
once	TRBV7-8	TRBJ2-1	11	NA	CASSPARGWFF	TGTGCCAGCAGCCCGGCCAGGGGTTGGTTCTTC
NA	TRBV2	TRBJ2-3	16	TRBD1	CASRKTGGSDRDTQYF	TGTGCCAGCAGGAAGACAGGGGGGAGCGATCGAGATACGCAGTATTTT
NA	TRBV29-1	TRBJ1-1	15	NA	CSVEDTAGWGTEAFF	TGCAGCGTTGAAGATACCGCAGGATGGGGGACTGAAGCTTTCTTT
once	TRBV6-5	TRBJ2-1	15	NA	CASYTQDTKSREQFF	TGTGCCAGCTACACCCAGGACACCAAAAGCAGGGAGCAGTTCTTC
NA	TRBV6-2/TRBV6-3	TRBJ2-7	18	TRBD2	CASSRGSRGTSGSYEQYF	TGTGCCAGCAGCCGCGGCAGCCGTGGGACTAGCGGGAGTTACGAGCAGTACTTC
NA	TRBV6-5	TRBJ2-3	14	TRBD1	CASSFGQGADTQYF	TGTGCCAGCAGTTTCGGACAGGGTGCAGATACGCAGTATTTT
NA	TRBV28	TRBJ2-7	13	NA	CASSSRVGYEQYF	TGTGCCAGCAGTTCCAGGGTTGGCTACGAGCAGTACTTC
NA	TRBV5-4	TRBJ1-2	17	TRBD1	CASTNAGQGVKGGGYTF	TGTGCCAGCACCAACGCGGGACAGGGCGTAAAAGGAGGAGGCTACACCTTC
NA	TRBV7-9	TRBJ1-3	14	NA	CASSLGGSGNTIYF	TGTGCCAGCAGCTTAGGGGGCTCTGGAAACACCATATATTTT
NA	TRBV18	TRBJ1-5	14	NA	CASSRGVSNQPQHF	TGTGCCAGCTCACGGGGGGTTAGCAATCAGCCCCAGCATTTT
NA	TRBV7-2	TRBJ2-5	15	NA	CASSLVGRSGETQYF	TGTGCCAGCAGCTTAGTGGGGCGGAGCGGGGAGACCCAGTACTTC
NA	TRBV6-4	TRBJ2-3	15	TRBD2	CASSDAAGAADTQYF	TGTGCCAGCAGTGACGCTGCGGGAGCGGCAGATACGCAGTATTTT
NA	TRBV24-1	TRBJ2-3	15	TRBD1	CATSGPGQGTDTQYF	TGTGCCACCAGTGGCCCCGGACAGGGCACAGATACGCAGTATTTT
NA	TRBV7-9	TRBJ1-2	14	TRBD1	CASRHTGGDYGYTF	TGTGCCAGCAGGCATACAGGGGGAGACTATGGCTACACCTTC
NA	TRBV18	TRBJ1-2	13	TRBD1	CASSPGQGYGYTF	TGTGCCAGCTCACCAGGACAGGGCTATGGCTACACCTTC
NA	TRBV6-5	TRBJ1-6	14	NA	CASSSVGERKALHF	TGTGCCAGCAGTTCGGTAGGGGAAAGGAAAGCCCTCCACTTT
NA	TRBV9	TRBJ2-7	17	TRBD2	CASSSPIGTSSSYEQYF	TGTGCCAGCAGCTCCCCCATTGGGACTAGCAGCTCCTACGAGCAGTACTTC
NA	TRBV10-1	TRBJ2-5	13	NA	CASSGRVGETQYF	TGCGCCAGCAGTGGTAGGGTTGGGGAGACCCAGTACTTC